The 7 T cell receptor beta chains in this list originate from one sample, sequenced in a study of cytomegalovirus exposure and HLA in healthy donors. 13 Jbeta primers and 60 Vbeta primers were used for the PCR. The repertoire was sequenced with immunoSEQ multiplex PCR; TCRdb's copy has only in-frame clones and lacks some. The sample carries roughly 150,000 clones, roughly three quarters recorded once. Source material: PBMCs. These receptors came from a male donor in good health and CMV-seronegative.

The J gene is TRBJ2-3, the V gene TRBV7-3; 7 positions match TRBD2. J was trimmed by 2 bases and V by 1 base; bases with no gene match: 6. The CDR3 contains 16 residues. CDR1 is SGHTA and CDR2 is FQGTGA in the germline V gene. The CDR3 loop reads CASSLNARGNTDTQYF. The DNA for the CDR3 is TGTGCCAGCAGCTTAAACGCGCGGGGGAACACAGATACGCAGTATTTT.

The CDR3 is CASNGNRGSIQPQHF. Here the CDR3 DNA reads TGTGCCAGCAACGGAAACAGGGGATCAATTCAGCCCCAGCATTTT. This chain uses TRBV6-1 with TRBJ1-5; 7 bases fit TRBD1. V lost 7 bases and J lost 6; bases outside the gene matches: 12. CDR1 and CDR2 (germline): MNHNS, SASEGT. CDR3 size: 15 residues.

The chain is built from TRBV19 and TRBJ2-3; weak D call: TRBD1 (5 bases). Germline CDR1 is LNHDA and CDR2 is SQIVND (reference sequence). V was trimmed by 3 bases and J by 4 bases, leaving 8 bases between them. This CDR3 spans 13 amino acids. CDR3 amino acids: CASSISRADTQYF. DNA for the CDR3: TGTGCCAGTAGTATTAGCAGGGCAGATACGCAGTATTTT.

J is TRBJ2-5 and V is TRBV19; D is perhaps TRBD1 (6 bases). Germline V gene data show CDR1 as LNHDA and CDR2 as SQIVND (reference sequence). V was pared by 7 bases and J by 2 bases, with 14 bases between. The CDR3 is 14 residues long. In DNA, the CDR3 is TGTGCCAGTACCAGGACAGCTAAGCAAGAGACCCAGTACTTC. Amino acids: CASTRTAKQETQYF.

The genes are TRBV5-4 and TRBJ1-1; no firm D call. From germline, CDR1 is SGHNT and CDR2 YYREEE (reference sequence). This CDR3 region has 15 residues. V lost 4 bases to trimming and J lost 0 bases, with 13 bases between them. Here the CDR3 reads CASSMVGSMNTEAFF. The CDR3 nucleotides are TGTGCCAGCAGCATGGTGGGTAGCATGAACACTGAAGCTTTCTTT.

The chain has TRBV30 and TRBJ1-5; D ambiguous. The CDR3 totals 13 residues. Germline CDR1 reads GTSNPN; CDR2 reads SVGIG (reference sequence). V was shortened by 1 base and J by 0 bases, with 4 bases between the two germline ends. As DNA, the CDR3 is TGTGCCTGGAGTGAACATAGCAATCAGCCCCAGCATTTT. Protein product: CAWSEHSNQPQHF.

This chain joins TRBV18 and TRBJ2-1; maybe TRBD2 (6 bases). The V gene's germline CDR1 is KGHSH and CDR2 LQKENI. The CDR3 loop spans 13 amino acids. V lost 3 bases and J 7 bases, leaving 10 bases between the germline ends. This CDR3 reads CASSPGLLNEQFF. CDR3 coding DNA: TGTGCCAGCTCACCGGGACTCCTGAATGAGCAGTTCTTC.